This TCR beta chain was obtained from a study of T cell changes during pregnancy in multiple sclerosis. The trim removed 5 bases at V and 3 bases at J, leaving 11 bases unmatched. Germline CDR1 and CDR2: SGHRS and YFSETQ. This CDR3 has 16 amino acids. The protocol was immunoSEQ multiplex PCR, while the TCRdb copy is restricted to in-frame clones and leaves out a portion. The repertoire holds over 70,000 clones, approximately 94% seen once, with about 2% in the top ten. V and J are TRBV5-1 and TRBJ1-1; the match to TRBD1 covers 9 bases. Specimen: peripheral blood, collected in the third trimester of pregnancy. The clonotype was recovered from a female donor with multiple sclerosis, enrolled in a pregnancy study. The CDR3 reads CASSLGQGYRDTEAFF. CDR3 in DNA: TGCGCCAGCAGTTTAGGACAGGGGTATCGCGACACTGAAGCTTTCTTT.